The 20 T cell receptor beta chains below all came from one sample that was sequenced in a study of blood T cell repertoires in COVID-19. Method: immunoSEQ multiplex PCR; TCRdb's copy keeps in-frame clones and lacks some. In the table there are roughly 54,000 clones, about 84% of which are singletons. The sample was peripheral blood. Every receptor here comes from a woman between 55 and 75 years old with acute or convalescent COVID-19.

The V and J genes are TRBV28 and TRBJ2-3; 7 bases align to TRBD2. CDR1 and CDR2 (germline): MDHEN, SYDVKM. J lost 0 bases, V lost 9 bases, and 6 bases had no gene match. This CDR3 spans 14 amino acids. The CDR3: CASFERGSTDTQYF. CDR3 bases: TGTGCCAGTTTCGAGCGGGGTAGCACAGATACGCAGTATTTT.

The chain uses TRBV3-1 (or the pseudogene TRBV3-2) and TRBJ1-2; TRBD1 agrees at 7 bases. Germline V gene data show CDR1 as LGHDT and CDR2 as YNNKEL (reference sequence). The ends lost 1 base at V and 4 bases at J; junction bases unmatched: 12. This CDR3 comprises 17 residues. CDR3 sequence (DNA): TGTGCCAGCAGCCAAGGCCGGGGACAGCTACGATCCTATGGCTACACCTTC. Protein sequence: CASSQGRGQLRSYGYTF.

J is TRBJ2-7 and V is TRBV9; 8 bases agree with TRBD2. The CDR3 runs 15 residues. CDR1 is SGDLS and CDR2 is YYNGEE in the germline V gene. Germline trimming cut 3 bases from V and 0 bases from J; bases unmatched to any gene: 5. The CDR3 region is CASSAGSGASYEQYF. The CDR3 region has the DNA TGTGCCAGCAGCGCCGGTAGCGGGGCCTCCTACGAGCAGTACTTC.

This clone has only one observation. The rearrangement joins TRBV20-1 to TRBJ2-7, with a weak D call TRBD2 (6 bases). The CDR3 contains 14 residues. The V gene lost 3 bases and the J gene lost 4 bases, with 16 bases spanning the gap. CDR1 is DFQATT and CDR2 is SNEGSKA in the germline V gene (reference sequence). DNA of the CDR3: TGCAGTGCTAGTCGTCCCGGCGGGGATTACGAGCAGTACTTC. It encodes CSASRPGGDYEQYF.

The chain joins TRBV5-6 to TRBJ2-7; 11 nucleotides match TRBD2. CDR1 and CDR2 (germline): SGHDT, YYEEEE. CDR3 length: 16 residues. J was trimmed by 3 bases and V by 2 bases; bases with no gene match: 7. CDR3 DNA sequence: TGTGCCAGCAGCTTCGAGCGACTAGCGGGGTTCTACGAGCAGTACTTC. It specifies CASSFERLAGFYEQYF.

The chain is built from TRBV6-5 and TRBJ1-6; 8 nucleotides match TRBD1. Per germline, CDR1 MNHEY and CDR2 SVGAGI. The CDR3 loop spans 16 amino acids. V shed 0 bases and J 9 bases; nucleotides not matched to a gene: 7. CDR3 amino acids: CASSYSSGTGGSPLHF. CDR3 nucleotide sequence: TGTGCCAGCAGTTACTCATCCGGGACAGGAGGTTCACCCCTCCACTTT.

The gene calls are TRBV5-6 and TRBJ1-1; weak D call: TRBD1 (6 bases). Germline-derived CDR1 and CDR2 are SGHDT and YYEEEE. The CDR3 has 15 amino acids. Between the trimmed V and J ends, which lost 3 bases and 7 bases, there was a span of 19 bases. Written as DNA, the CDR3 is TGTGCCAGCAGCTACCCACAGGGCCTGGGGGATGAAGCTTTCTTT. The encoded protein is CASSYPQGLGDEAFF.

The rearrangement joins TRBV18 to TRBJ1-2; TRBD1 matches at 8 bases. The CDR3 runs to 12 residues. Germline V gives CDR1 KGHSH, CDR2 LQKENI. V shed 4 bases, J shed 8 bases, and the junction held 3 bases outside the gene matches. The CDR3 DNA reads as TGTGCCAGCTCACTAGACAGGGGCGGCTACACCTTC. Encoded protein: CASSLDRGGYTF. The entire variable domain, with the rest obtained from reference TRBV18 and TRBJ1-2, is as follows: NAGVMQNPRHLVRRRGQEARLRCSPMKGHSHVYWYRQLPEEGLKFMVYLQKENIIDESGMPKERFSAEFPKEGPSILRIQQVVRGDSAAYFCASSLDRGGYTFGSGTRLTVV.

The chain is built from TRBV6-6 and TRBJ2-6; D is undetermined. CDR3 length equals 15 residues. Trimming pared 0 bases from V and 0 bases from J, leaving 3 bases between. Per the germline V gene, CDR1 is MNHNY and CDR2 is SVGAGI (reference sequence). The CDR3 spells CASSYSSSGANVLTF. The CDR3 bases are TGTGCCAGCAGTTACTCTAGCTCTGGGGCCAACGTCCTGACTTTC.

The chain combines TRBV4-2 with TRBJ2-1; 14 bases are a match to TRBD2. Trimming cost V 1 base and J 0 bases; bases outside gene matches: 5. Germline CDR1 LGHNA, CDR2 YNFKEQ. This CDR3 contains 19 residues. Here the CDR3 reads CASSQAGTSGGFSYNEQFF. The CDR3 region has the DNA TGTGCCAGCAGCCAAGCCGGGACTAGCGGGGGTTTCTCCTACAATGAGCAGTTCTTC.

V gene TRBV2 combines with J gene TRBJ2-3; tentative D call: TRBD1 (6 bases). The V end lost 2 bases, the J end lost 8 bases, and 11 bases lay between the germline ends. The germline gives CDR1 SNHLY, CDR2 FYNNEI. The CDR3 contains 13 residues. CDR3 protein: CASSEQKQGTQYF. CDR3 sequence (DNA): TGTGCCAGCAGTGAACAGAAACAGGGTACGCAGTATTTT.

This chain uses TRBV4-1 with TRBJ1-4; TRBD1 is a possible D gene (5 bases). Germline CDR1 and CDR2: MGHRA and YSYEKL. The CDR3 runs 15 residues. V lost 0 bases to trimming and J lost 4 bases, with 9 bases between them. In DNA form, the CDR3 reads TGCGCCAGCAGCCAAGACAGGACACTTAATGAAAAACTGTTTTTT. Its translation is CASSQDRTLNEKLFF.

This clone was counted only a few times. This sequence joins TRBV23-1 and TRBJ1-3, with D possibly TRBD1 on 5 matching bases. TRBV23-1 is noted as an ORF with a role that remains uncertain. V was pared by 2 bases and J by 2 bases, with 13 bases between. The CDR3 is made up of 16 amino acids. CDR3 in DNA: TGCGCCAGCAGTCAAGGAAGGGGAATCCCTGGAAACACCATATATTTT. It is translated as CASSQGRGIPGNTIYF.

The chain carries TRBV4-1 and TRBJ1-6, with 10 bases identical to TRBD1. The CDR3 covers 17 residues. J was trimmed by 5 bases and V by 7 bases; bases with no gene match: 11. Germline CDR1 is MGHRA and CDR2 is YSYEKL. The CDR3 here is CASTQSGTGVNNSPLHF. The CDR3, as DNA: TGCGCCAGCACTCAGTCTGGGACAGGGGTGAATAATTCACCCCTCCACTTT.

V is TRBV20-1 and J is TRBJ2-1; TRBD2 matches 10 bases. V was clipped by 3 bases and J by 3 bases; unmatched bases: 8. The CDR3 runs 16 residues. Looked up from germline, CDR1 is DFQATT and CDR2 is SNEGSKA (reference sequence). This CDR3 is CSASDLAGALYNEQFF. CDR3 DNA sequence: TGCAGTGCTAGTGATCTAGCGGGGGCCCTCTACAATGAGCAGTTCTTC.

J is TRBJ1-6 and V is TRBV5-1; TRBD1 is a possible D gene (6 bases). This CDR3 spans 15 amino acids. The germline gives CDR1 SGHRS, CDR2 YFSETQ. V gave up 0 bases and J gave up 14 bases, with 18 bases separating them. CDR3 region: CASSLAAGTPNSLHF. In DNA form, the CDR3 reads TGCGCCAGCAGCTTGGCCGCCGGGACACCGAATTCCCTCCACTTT.

V usage is TRBV28 and J usage is TRBJ1-1, with 10 bases fitting TRBD1. V shed 4 bases, J shed 3 bases, and the junction held 5 bases outside the gene matches. The germline gives CDR1 MDHEN, CDR2 SYDVKM. This CDR3 has 15 amino acids. This chain's CDR3 is CASSSPGTGDTEAFF. As DNA, the CDR3 is TGTGCCAGCAGTTCCCCCGGGACAGGGGACACTGAAGCTTTCTTT. The variable domain in full, completed from reference TRBV28 and TRBJ1-1, reads DVKVTQSSRYLVKRTGEKVFLECVQDMDHENMFWYRQDPGLGLRLIYFSYDVKMKEKGDIPEGYSVSREKKERFSLILESASTNQTSMYLCASSSPGTGDTEAFFGQGTRLTVV.

The chain has TRBV5-6 and TRBJ1-3; D uncertain. Per the germline V gene, CDR1 is SGHDT and CDR2 is YYEEEE. The CDR3 sequence is 17 residues long. V lost 0 bases, J lost 0 bases, and 13 bases lay in between. CDR3 in amino acids: CASSLGPEGSSGNTIYF. The CDR3 DNA sequence: TGTGCCAGCAGCTTGGGGCCGGAGGGAAGCTCTGGAAACACCATATATTTT.

The CDR3 reads CASSPLPSRGTDTQYF. CDR3 sequence (DNA): TGTGCCAGCTCACCTCTCCCCAGCAGGGGCACAGATACGCAGTATTTT. V is TRBV18 and J is TRBJ2-3; D perhaps matches TRBD1 (5 bases). CDR1 is KGHSH, CDR2 LQKENI, per germline. This CDR3 comprises 16 residues. V was shortened by 3 bases and J by 1 base, with 14 bases between the two germline ends.

This chain links TRBV27 with TRBJ2-3; 15 bases map to TRBD2. Germline-derived CDR1 and CDR2 are MNHEY and SMNVEV (reference sequence). V dropped 5 bases and J dropped 1; count of bases not matched to a gene: 10. The CDR3 is 19 amino acids. The CDR3 sequence: CASSRDGLAGGPGTDTQYF. The CDR3 DNA follows: TGTGCCAGCAGTCGGGATGGACTAGCGGGGGGGCCAGGCACAGATACGCAGTATTTT.